This T cell receptor (beta chain) originates from a study of blood T cell repertoires in COVID-19 (dated by TCRdb to about 2020). Concerning the study at large: Samples covering the acute and convalescent phases of COVID-19 were provided by collaborators in the United States, Italy and Spain. The repertoires were released in a freely available public database intended as a resource for research on the immune response to SARS-CoV-2. Where available, HLA class I and class II types were taken from metadata supplied by the sample provider and were not determined by assay-based typing. The dataset comprised deeply sampled blood TCRbeta repertoires from subjects exposed to, actively infected with, or recovered from COVID-19. The material from the prospective study consisted of cDNA or gDNA derived from T cells, B-cell-depleted T cells, or PBMCs. The samples were drawn from the first 160 participants of the ongoing ImmuneRACE study and from over 950 subjects provided by 6 global collaborators. The sample metadata nearly always contained a de-identified subject ID, COVID-19 status, age in years and sex. The study at large found these results: Clinical and demographic metadata were provided uncurated, with the amount varying by source and participant.

The CDR3 covers 14 residues, taking in both the cysteine and the phenylalanine. The read is trimmed to its CDR3 DNA, 42 bases read in frame from base 1. Trimming at the junction amounts to 2 bases on V and 2 bases on J, and the germline ends lie 10 bases apart. CDR1 MNHEY and CDR2 SVGEGT were looked up in the germline V gene. Whole blood was collected in K2EDTA tubes by collaborating institutions according to the institutions' own protocols. Collaborator samples were shipped for TCRbeta analysis as frozen whole blood, isolated PBMCs, or DNA extracted from either sample type. The immunoSEQ Assay, a bias-controlled multiplex PCR, was used to amplify TCRbeta CDR3 regions from genomic DNA. The original methods were these. Nucleated cell counts per sample were estimated from amplification of reference gene primers within the assay. Sequence reads were collapsed and filtered to measure the absolute abundance of every unique TCRbeta CDR3 rearrangement. For each sample, productive Simpson clonality was calculated by taking the square root of Simpson's diversity index across productive rearrangements. The source is immuneACCESS, and TCRdb retained only in-frame sequences with V and J called. Part of the clones is not carried over; for the studies checked, unresolved V genes explain less than half of this, and the remainder is unexplained. V and J calls plus clone size are reproduced from that table; the DNA served to infer D and trimming. In this sample the table shows over 90,000 clones, almost 85% of which occur a single time. The ten biggest clones cover around 7.2% of the sample.

With regard to this clone: Its antigen target is currently unknown. Base qualities are not recorded, but no much larger clone differs from it by a single base.

The receptor's source is a man aged 45-65 years with active or convalescent COVID-19. Recombination linked TRBV6-2 or TRBV6-3 to TRBJ2-7; a tentative D call is TRBD2 (6 bases match). The source material was peripheral blood. The DNA reads as follows: TGTGCCAGCAGTTACCGGGGGTCCCCCTACGAGCAGTACTTC. The resulting protein is CASSYRGSPYEQYF.